This is a list of T cell receptor beta chains from one sample in a study of beta chain features in type 1 diabetes. This table comes from immunoSEQ multiplex PCR, and its TCRdb copy is limited to in-frame clones, with some not included. The repertoire holds almost 350,000 clones, with approximately 9.7% as singletons. Sequenced: central memory CD4+ T cells from blood. The receptors shown here come from a man aged 25-40 years with type 1 diabetes. Each CDR3 is given with its conserved first and last residue. A D gene is named only where the DNA matches it firmly. Rows may omit the clone size; those that give it use once, few, many or a size class.

d_call: -; v_call: TRBV7-2; j_call: TRBJ2-6; clone_size: few; cdr3_nt: TGTGCCAGCAGCTCCATCAGCTCTGGGGCCAACGTCCTGACTTTC; cdr3_aa: CASSSISSGANVLTF
d_call: -; v_call: TRBV19; j_call: TRBJ1-5; clone_size: -; cdr3_nt: TGTGCCAGTAGTATTCAAGACAATCAGCCCCAGCATTTT; cdr3_aa: CASSIQDNQPQHF
d_call: -; v_call: TRBV6-4; j_call: TRBJ2-1; clone_size: few; cdr3_nt: TGTGCCAGCAGTGAGGGGGGTGAGCAGTTCTTC; cdr3_aa: CASSEGGEQFF
d_call: -; v_call: TRBV5-1; j_call: TRBJ2-5; clone_size: -; cdr3_nt: TGCGCCAGCAGCTTGGAAGGCCAAGAGACCCAGTACTTC; cdr3_aa: CASSLEGQETQYF
d_call: TRBD2; v_call: TRBV6-1; j_call: TRBJ2-3; clone_size: few; cdr3_nt: TGTGCCAGCACCTTAGCGGGAACCACAGATACGCAGTATTTT; cdr3_aa: CASTLAGTTDTQYF
d_call: TRBD1; v_call: TRBV28; j_call: TRBJ1-2; clone_size: -; cdr3_nt: TGTGCCAGCACACCACAGGGGGCCTTGGGCTACACCTTC; cdr3_aa: CASTPQGALGYTF
d_call: -; v_call: TRBV6-5; j_call: TRBJ1-1; clone_size: -; cdr3_nt: TGTGCCAGCAGTTGGAGGGCCGCAGCTGAAGCTTTCTTT; cdr3_aa: CASSWRAAAEAFF
d_call: -; v_call: TRBV5-1; j_call: TRBJ2-6; clone_size: few; cdr3_nt: TGCGCCAGCAGCTGGGGGGACCCTGGGGCCAACGTCCTGACTTTC; cdr3_aa: CASSWGDPGANVLTF
d_call: -; v_call: TRBV7-2; j_call: TRBJ2-5; clone_size: few; cdr3_nt: TGTGCCAGCAGCCGCGGACAGCAAGAGACCCAGTACTTC; cdr3_aa: CASSRGQQETQYF
d_call: -; v_call: TRBV28; j_call: TRBJ1-2; clone_size: -; cdr3_nt: TGTGCCAGCAGTTTATGGCGGACTGGAGAAGGCTACACCTTC; cdr3_aa: CASSLWRTGEGYTF
d_call: TRBD1; v_call: TRBV11-2; j_call: TRBJ2-7; clone_size: -; cdr3_nt: TGTGCCAGCAGCCAAGGACAGGTCGGGGAGCAGTACTTC; cdr3_aa: CASSQGQVGEQYF
d_call: -; v_call: TRBV7-8; j_call: TRBJ2-1; clone_size: -; cdr3_nt: TGTGCCAGCAGCTTGGAGGGTGAGCAGTTCTTC; cdr3_aa: CASSLEGEQFF
d_call: TRBD1; v_call: TRBV7-9; j_call: TRBJ2-2; clone_size: -; cdr3_nt: TGTGCCAGCAGCCCAATCCAGGGGGACACCGGGGAGCTGTTTTTT; cdr3_aa: CASSPIQGDTGELFF
d_call: TRBD1; v_call: TRBV2; j_call: TRBJ2-7; clone_size: few; cdr3_nt: TGTGCCAGCAGTGAAGAGCAGGGGGCTTACGAGCAGTACTTC; cdr3_aa: CASSEEQGAYEQYF
d_call: TRBD1; v_call: TRBV7-2; j_call: TRBJ2-7; clone_size: few; cdr3_nt: TGTGCCAGCACCTCGGGACAGGGTCAGTACGAGCAGTACTTC; cdr3_aa: CASTSGQGQYEQYF
d_call: -; v_call: TRBV6-5; j_call: TRBJ2-7; clone_size: -; cdr3_nt: TGTGCCAGCAGTAAGAACTACGAGCAGTACTTC; cdr3_aa: CASSKNYEQYF
d_call: -; v_call: TRBV30; j_call: TRBJ1-2; clone_size: -; cdr3_nt: TGTGCCTGGAGCCCCTCAGTTTCAGGTGGCTACACCTTC; cdr3_aa: CAWSPSVSGGYTF
d_call: TRBD1; v_call: TRBV4-1; j_call: TRBJ2-7; clone_size: -; cdr3_nt: TGCGCCAGCAGCCAAGATCGCGGGACAGGGGAGAACTACGAGCAGTACTTC; cdr3_aa: CASSQDRGTGENYEQYF
d_call: -; v_call: TRBV29-1; j_call: TRBJ1-6; clone_size: few; cdr3_nt: TGCAGCGCCTCGGACGGGTATGACTCACCCCTCCACTTT; cdr3_aa: CSASDGYDSPLHF
d_call: TRBD1; v_call: TRBV5-1; j_call: TRBJ2-7; clone_size: few; cdr3_nt: TGCGCCAGCTCCTCAAGGACAGGGGCCTACGAGCAGTACTTC; cdr3_aa: CASSSRTGAYEQYF
d_call: -; v_call: TRBV11-2; j_call: TRBJ2-7; clone_size: -; cdr3_nt: TGTGCCAGCAGCTTGGAGAGGGGACCCCCCTACGAGCAGTACTTC; cdr3_aa: CASSLERGPPYEQYF
d_call: TRBD1; v_call: TRBV6-5; j_call: TRBJ1-4; clone_size: -; cdr3_nt: TGTGCCAGCAGTTATACAGGGGCCTCTGATGAAAAACTGTTTTTT; cdr3_aa: CASSYTGASDEKLFF
d_call: -; v_call: TRBV6-5; j_call: TRBJ1-1; clone_size: -; cdr3_nt: TGTGCCAGCAGTCGTGACATCGTCACTGAAGCTTTCTTT; cdr3_aa: CASSRDIVTEAFF
d_call: TRBD1; v_call: TRBV2; j_call: TRBJ1-2; clone_size: few; cdr3_nt: TGTGCCAGCAGTGGAACAGGGGATAACTATGGCTACACCTTC; cdr3_aa: CASSGTGDNYGYTF
d_call: -; v_call: TRBV4-3; j_call: TRBJ1-2; clone_size: -; cdr3_nt: TGCGCCAGCAGCCAAGCCGACTGGGGGTATGGCTACACCTTC; cdr3_aa: CASSQADWGYGYTF
d_call: -; v_call: TRBV5-1; j_call: TRBJ2-3; clone_size: -; cdr3_nt: TGCGCCAGCAGCTTGGGACCGGAGACGCAGTATTTT; cdr3_aa: CASSLGPETQYF
d_call: -; v_call: TRBV2; j_call: TRBJ2-1; clone_size: many; cdr3_nt: TGTGCCAGCAGCCCTGGGGGCACGCTCGGCAATGAGCAGTTCTTC; cdr3_aa: CASSPGGTLGNEQFF
d_call: -; v_call: TRBV7-2; j_call: TRBJ2-1; clone_size: -; cdr3_nt: TGTGCCAGCAGCTCCGGGACGGCCACCTACAATGAGCAGTTCTTC; cdr3_aa: CASSSGTATYNEQFF
d_call: -; v_call: TRBV2; j_call: TRBJ2-5; clone_size: many; cdr3_nt: TGTGCCAGCAACCTCAGAACAGAGACCCAGTACTTC; cdr3_aa: CASNLRTETQYF
d_call: TRBD1; v_call: TRBV25-1; j_call: TRBJ2-7; clone_size: few; cdr3_nt: TGTGCCAGCAGTGAATTCGCCGGGACAGGGTCCTCCTACGAGCAGTACTTC; cdr3_aa: CASSEFAGTGSSYEQYF
d_call: -; v_call: TRBV5-4; j_call: TRBJ1-2; clone_size: few; cdr3_nt: TGTGCCAGCAGCTTGGGAGGGGAGGACTATGGCTACACCTTC; cdr3_aa: CASSLGGEDYGYTF
d_call: -; v_call: TRBV5-1; j_call: TRBJ1-5; clone_size: -; cdr3_nt: TGCGCCAGCAGCCTGTTGGGCCTTAGCAATCAGCCCCAGCATTTT; cdr3_aa: CASSLLGLSNQPQHF
d_call: -; v_call: TRBV9; j_call: TRBJ2-3; clone_size: few; cdr3_nt: TGTGCCAGCAGCATAGGGCCCAAAGCAGATACGCAGTATTTT; cdr3_aa: CASSIGPKADTQYF
d_call: -; v_call: TRBV5-8; j_call: TRBJ2-7; clone_size: -; cdr3_nt: TGTGCCAGCAGCCAAGTAAGGGTGGTTGGCGAGCAGTACTTC; cdr3_aa: CASSQVRVVGEQYF
d_call: -; v_call: TRBV5-5; j_call: TRBJ2-6; clone_size: many; cdr3_nt: TGTGCCAGCAGCCCGACAGCCACGGTTAGGGCCAACGTCCTGACTTTC; cdr3_aa: CASSPTATVRANVLTF
d_call: TRBD1; v_call: TRBV30; j_call: TRBJ1-3; clone_size: few; cdr3_nt: TGTGCCTGGGAGACAGGGTGGTCTGGAAACACCATATATTTT; cdr3_aa: CAWETGWSGNTIYF
d_call: -; v_call: TRBV7-9; j_call: TRBJ2-5; clone_size: -; cdr3_nt: TGTGCCAGCAGCTCCGGCTCTATAATTCGGGAGACCCAGTACTTC; cdr3_aa: CASSSGSIIRETQYF
d_call: -; v_call: TRBV6-6; j_call: TRBJ2-1; clone_size: few; cdr3_nt: TGTGCCAGCAGTTACTCTGGGGGTAGCAATGAGCAGTTCTTC; cdr3_aa: CASSYSGGSNEQFF
d_call: TRBD1; v_call: TRBV4-3; j_call: TRBJ1-4; clone_size: many; cdr3_nt: TGCGCCAGCAGCCAACTAAGACAGGGCAACGAAAAACTGTTTTTT; cdr3_aa: CASSQLRQGNEKLFF
d_call: TRBD1; v_call: TRBV7-9; j_call: TRBJ1-4; clone_size: few; cdr3_nt: TGTGCCAGCAGCGTCCGGTGGGACAGGGAGGATGAAAAACTGTTTTTT; cdr3_aa: CASSVRWDREDEKLFF
d_call: -; v_call: TRBV30; j_call: TRBJ1-6; clone_size: -; cdr3_nt: TGTGCCTGGAGTGTACGTGACCGCTTTCGAGGGAATTCACCCCTCCACTTT; cdr3_aa: CAWSVRDRFRGNSPLHF
d_call: TRBD2; v_call: TRBV7-9; j_call: TRBJ2-1; clone_size: -; cdr3_nt: TGTGCCAGCAGCTTCGGGACTAGCGGTTCTTCGGGGGTCTTC; cdr3_aa: CASSFGTSGSSGVF
d_call: TRBD1; v_call: TRBV5-5; j_call: TRBJ2-3; clone_size: few; cdr3_nt: TGTGCCAGCAGCTGGACAGGGCCAGATACGCAGTATTTT; cdr3_aa: CASSWTGPDTQYF
d_call: -; v_call: TRBV4-3; j_call: TRBJ2-2; clone_size: few; cdr3_nt: TGCGCCAGCAGGGTTATGGGTGACACCGGGGAGCTGTTTTTT; cdr3_aa: CASRVMGDTGELFF
d_call: TRBD1; v_call: TRBV5-1; j_call: TRBJ2-1; clone_size: few; cdr3_nt: TGCGCCAGCAGCTTCTTGTCAGGGACAGCGAATGAGCAGTTCTTC; cdr3_aa: CASSFLSGTANEQFF